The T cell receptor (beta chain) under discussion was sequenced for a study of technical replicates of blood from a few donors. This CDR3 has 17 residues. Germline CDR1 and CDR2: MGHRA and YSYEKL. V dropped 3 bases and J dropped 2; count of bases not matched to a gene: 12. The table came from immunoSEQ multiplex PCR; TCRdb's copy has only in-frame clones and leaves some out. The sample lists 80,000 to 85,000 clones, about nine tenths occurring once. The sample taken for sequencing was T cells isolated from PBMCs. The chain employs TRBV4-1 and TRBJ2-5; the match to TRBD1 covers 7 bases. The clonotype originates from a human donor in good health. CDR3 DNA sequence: TGCGCCAGCAGCCAGAGTAGGGGGCAATTGGTTCAAGAGACCCAGTACTTC. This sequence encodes CASSQSRGQLVQETQYF.